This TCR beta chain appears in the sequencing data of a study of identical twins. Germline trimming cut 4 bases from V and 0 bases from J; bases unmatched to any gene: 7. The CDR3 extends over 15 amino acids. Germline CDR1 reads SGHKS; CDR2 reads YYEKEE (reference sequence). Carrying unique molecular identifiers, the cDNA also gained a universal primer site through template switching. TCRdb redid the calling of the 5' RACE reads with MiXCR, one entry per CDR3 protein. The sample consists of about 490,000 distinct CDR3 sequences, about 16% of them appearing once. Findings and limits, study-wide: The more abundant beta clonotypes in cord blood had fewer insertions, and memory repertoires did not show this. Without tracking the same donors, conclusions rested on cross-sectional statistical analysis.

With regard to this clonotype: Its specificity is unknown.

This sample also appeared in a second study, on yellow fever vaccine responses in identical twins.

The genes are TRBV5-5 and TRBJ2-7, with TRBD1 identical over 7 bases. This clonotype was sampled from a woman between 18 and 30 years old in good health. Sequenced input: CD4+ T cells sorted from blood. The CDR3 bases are TGTGCCAGCAGCACCCGGGACAGTTACTCCTACGAGCAGTACTTC. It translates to CASSTRDSYSYEQYF.